One TCR beta chain is described in this entry. A junction boundary mismatches the germline segment, possibly from a read error. It was with random hexamers that roughly 0.5 to 1 ug RNA was reverse transcribed. TCRdb re-analysed the immunoSEQ multiplex PCR reads in MiXCR, keeping a single row per CDR3 protein. Among around 23,000 distinct CDR3 sequences listed, roughly 93% were seen once. This sample stems from a study of CD8 T cells in Susac syndrome. This CDR3 spans 14 amino acids. Germline V gene sequence: CDR1 SGHDT, CDR2 YYEEEE. Source material: CD8+ T cells from PBMCs. The origin of this receptor is a human donor with Susac syndrome. V is TRBV5-6 and J is TRBJ2-1; D is undetermined. The CDR3 bases are TGTGCCAGCAGCTTAACCGGTTCCTATAATGAGCAGTTCTTC. Protein: CASSLTGSYNEQFF. The full variable domain, its missing parts supplied by reference TRBV5-6 and TRBJ2-1, is DAGVTQSPTHLIKTRGQQVTLRCSPKSGHDTVSWYQQALGQGPQFIFQYYEEEERQRGNFPDRFSGHQFPNYSSELNVNALLLGDSALYLCASSLTGSYNEQFFGPGTRLTVL.